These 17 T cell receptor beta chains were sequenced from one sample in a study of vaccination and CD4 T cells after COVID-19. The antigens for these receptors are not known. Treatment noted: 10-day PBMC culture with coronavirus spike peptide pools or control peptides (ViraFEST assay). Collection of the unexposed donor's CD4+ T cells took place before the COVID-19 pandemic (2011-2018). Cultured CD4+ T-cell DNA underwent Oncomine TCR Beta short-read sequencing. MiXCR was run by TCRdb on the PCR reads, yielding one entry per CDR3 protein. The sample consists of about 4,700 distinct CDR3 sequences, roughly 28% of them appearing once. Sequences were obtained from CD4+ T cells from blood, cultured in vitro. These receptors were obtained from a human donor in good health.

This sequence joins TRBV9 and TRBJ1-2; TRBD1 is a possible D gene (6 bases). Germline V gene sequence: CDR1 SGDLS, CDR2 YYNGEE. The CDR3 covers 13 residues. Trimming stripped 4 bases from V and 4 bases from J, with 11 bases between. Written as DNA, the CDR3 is TGTGCCAGCAGCAAACAGGGAGGCTATGGCTACACCTTC. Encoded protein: CASSKQGGYGYTF.

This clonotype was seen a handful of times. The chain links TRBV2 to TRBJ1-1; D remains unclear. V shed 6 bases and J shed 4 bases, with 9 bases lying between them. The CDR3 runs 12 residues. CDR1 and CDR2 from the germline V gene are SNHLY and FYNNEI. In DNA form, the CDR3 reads TGTGCCAGCAGGGCGGGAGGCACTGAAGCTTTCTTT. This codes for CASRAGGTEAFF.

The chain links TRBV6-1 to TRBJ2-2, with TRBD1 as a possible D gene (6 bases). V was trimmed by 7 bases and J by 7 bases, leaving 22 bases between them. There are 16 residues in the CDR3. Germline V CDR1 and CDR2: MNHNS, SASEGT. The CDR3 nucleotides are TGTGCCAGCACCCGGACCCCCCAGGGGATCGGCGGGGAGCTGTTTTTT. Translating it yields CASTRTPQGIGGELFF.

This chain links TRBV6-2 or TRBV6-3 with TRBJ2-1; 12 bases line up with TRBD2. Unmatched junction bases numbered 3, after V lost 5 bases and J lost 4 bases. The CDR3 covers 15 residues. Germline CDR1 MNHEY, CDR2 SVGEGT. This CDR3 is CASSRGLAGYNEQFF. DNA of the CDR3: TGTGCCAGCAGTCGTGGACTAGCGGGGTACAATGAGCAGTTCTTC.

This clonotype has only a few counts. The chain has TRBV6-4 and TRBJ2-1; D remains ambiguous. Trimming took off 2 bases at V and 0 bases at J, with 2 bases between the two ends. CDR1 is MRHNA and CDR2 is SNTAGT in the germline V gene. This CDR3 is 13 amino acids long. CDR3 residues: CASSDSSYNEQFF. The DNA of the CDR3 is TGTGCCAGCAGTGACAGCTCCTACAATGAGCAGTTCTTC.

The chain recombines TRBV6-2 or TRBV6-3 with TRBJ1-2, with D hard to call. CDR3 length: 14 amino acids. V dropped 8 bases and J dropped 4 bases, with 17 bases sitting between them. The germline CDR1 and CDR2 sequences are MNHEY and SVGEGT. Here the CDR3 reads CASRPKTLPYGYTF. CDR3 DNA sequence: TGTGCCAGCCGACCTAAGACCCTTCCCTATGGCTACACCTTC.

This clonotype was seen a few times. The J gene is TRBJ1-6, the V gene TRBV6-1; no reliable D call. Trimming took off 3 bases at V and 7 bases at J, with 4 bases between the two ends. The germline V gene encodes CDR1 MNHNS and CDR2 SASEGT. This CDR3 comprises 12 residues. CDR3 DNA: TGTGCCAGCAGTGATGTAAATTCACCCCTCCACTTT. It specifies CASSDVNSPLHF.

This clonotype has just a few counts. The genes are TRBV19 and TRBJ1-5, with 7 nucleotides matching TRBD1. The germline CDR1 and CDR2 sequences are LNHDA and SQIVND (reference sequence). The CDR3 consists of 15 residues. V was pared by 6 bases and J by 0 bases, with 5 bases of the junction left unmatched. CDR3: CASRTGLYSNQPQHF. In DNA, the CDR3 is TGTGCCAGTAGGACAGGGCTCTATAGCAATCAGCCCCAGCATTTT.

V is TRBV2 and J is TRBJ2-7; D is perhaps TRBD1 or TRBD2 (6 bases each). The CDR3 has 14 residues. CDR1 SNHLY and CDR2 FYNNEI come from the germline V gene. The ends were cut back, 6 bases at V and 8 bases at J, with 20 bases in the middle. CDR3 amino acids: CASRGAGKDTKQYF. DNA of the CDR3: TGTGCCAGCAGGGGGGCGGGGAAGGATACGAAGCAGTACTTC.

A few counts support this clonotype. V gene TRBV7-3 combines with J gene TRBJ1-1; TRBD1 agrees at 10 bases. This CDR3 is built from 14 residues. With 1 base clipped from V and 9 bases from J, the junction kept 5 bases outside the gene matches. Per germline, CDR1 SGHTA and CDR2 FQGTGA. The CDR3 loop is CASSLNGGQGQAFF. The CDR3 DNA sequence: TGTGCCAGCAGCTTAAATGGGGGACAGGGGCAAGCTTTCTTT.

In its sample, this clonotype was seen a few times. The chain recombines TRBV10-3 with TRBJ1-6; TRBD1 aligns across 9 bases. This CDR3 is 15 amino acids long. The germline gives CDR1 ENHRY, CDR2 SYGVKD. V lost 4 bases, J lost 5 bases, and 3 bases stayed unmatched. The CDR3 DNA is TGTGCCATCAGTGCGGGGACAGGGAATAATTCACCCCTCCACTTT. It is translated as CAISAGTGNNSPLHF.

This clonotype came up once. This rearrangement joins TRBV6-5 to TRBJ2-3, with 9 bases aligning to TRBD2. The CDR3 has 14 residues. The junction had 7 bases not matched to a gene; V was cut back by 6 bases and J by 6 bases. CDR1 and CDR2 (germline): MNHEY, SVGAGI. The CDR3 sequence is CASRYVAGEDTQYF. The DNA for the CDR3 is TGTGCCAGCAGGTACGTAGCGGGGGAGGATACGCAGTATTTT.

DNA of the CDR3: TGTGCCAGCAACGCTTTGACGGAAGCTTTCTTT. It specifies CASNALTEAFF. The V and J genes are TRBV12-3 or TRBV12-4 and TRBJ1-1; D is uncertain. The CDR3 runs 11 residues. The V and J ends lost 7 bases and 8 bases respectively, with 11 bases between them.

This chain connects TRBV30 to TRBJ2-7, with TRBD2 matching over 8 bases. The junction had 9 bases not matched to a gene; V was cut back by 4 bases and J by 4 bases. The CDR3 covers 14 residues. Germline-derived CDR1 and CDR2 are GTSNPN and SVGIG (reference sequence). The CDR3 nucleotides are TGTGCCTGGAAAGTAGCGGGGCCGTGGTACGAGCAGTACTTC. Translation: CAWKVAGPWYEQYF.

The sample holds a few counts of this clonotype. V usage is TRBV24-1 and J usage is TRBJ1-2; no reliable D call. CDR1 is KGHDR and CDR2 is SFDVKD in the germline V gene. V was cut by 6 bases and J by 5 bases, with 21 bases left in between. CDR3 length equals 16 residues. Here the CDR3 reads CATSTRRKSFGYGYTF. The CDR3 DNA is TGTGCCACCAGTACCCGAAGGAAGTCCTTTGGTTATGGCTACACCTTC.

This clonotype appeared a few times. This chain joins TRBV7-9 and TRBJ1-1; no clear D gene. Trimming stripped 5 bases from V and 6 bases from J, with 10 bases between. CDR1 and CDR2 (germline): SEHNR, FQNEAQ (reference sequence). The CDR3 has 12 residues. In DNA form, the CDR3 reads TGTGCCAGCAGCGTCCTCCTTGCTGAAGCTTTCTTT. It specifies CASSVLLAEAFF.

DNA of the CDR3: TGTGCCAGCTCACCACCTGGGGAGCGTTCCCAGCATTTT. Translation: CASSPPGERSQHF. The rearrangement links TRBV18 to TRBJ1-5; D not resolved. The V and J ends lost 0 bases and 11 bases respectively, with 11 bases between them. Germline V gene data show CDR1 as KGHSH and CDR2 as LQKENI. This CDR3 contains 13 residues.